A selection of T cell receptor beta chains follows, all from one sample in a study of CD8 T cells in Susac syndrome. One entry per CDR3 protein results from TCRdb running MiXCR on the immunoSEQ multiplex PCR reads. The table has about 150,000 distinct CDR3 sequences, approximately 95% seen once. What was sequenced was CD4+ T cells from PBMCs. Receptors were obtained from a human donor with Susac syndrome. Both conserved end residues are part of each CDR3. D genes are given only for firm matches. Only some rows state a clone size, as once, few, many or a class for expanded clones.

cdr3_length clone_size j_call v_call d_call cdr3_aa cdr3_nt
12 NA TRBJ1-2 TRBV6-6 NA CASSYTDGGYTF TGTGCCAGCAGTTACACTGACGGTGGCTACACCTTC
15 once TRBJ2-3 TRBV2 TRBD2 CASRALAGAGDTQYF TGTGCCAGCAGGGCCCTAGCGGGGGCAGGTGATACGCAGTATTTT
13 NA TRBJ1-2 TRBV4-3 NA CASSQDLLGGYTF TGCGCCAGCAGCCAAGATCTCTTGGGGGGCTACACCTTC
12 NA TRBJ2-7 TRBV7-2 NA CASSRQGREQYF TGTGCCAGCAGCCGCCAGGGTCGCGAGCAGTACTTC
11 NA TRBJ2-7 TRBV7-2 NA CASGKRGEQYF TGTGCCAGCGGGAAGAGGGGCGAGCAGTACTTC
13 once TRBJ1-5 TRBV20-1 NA CSATDDSLGPQHF TGCAGTGCTACCGACGACAGTCTGGGGCCCCAGCATTTT
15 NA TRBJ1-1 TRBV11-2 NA CASSFGGGGNTEAFF TGTGCCAGCAGCTTCGGCGGCGGGGGAAACACTGAAGCTTTCTTT
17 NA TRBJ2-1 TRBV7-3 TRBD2 CASSPRGLASRSNEQFF TGTGCCAGCAGCCCTAGGGGACTAGCGTCGAGGAGCAATGAGCAGTTCTTC
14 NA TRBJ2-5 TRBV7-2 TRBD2 CASSLETSAETQYF TGTGCCAGCAGCTTAGAGACTAGCGCGGAGACCCAGTACTTC
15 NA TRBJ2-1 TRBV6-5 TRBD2 CASSFGLAGANEQFF TGTGCCAGCAGTTTCGGGCTAGCGGGGGCCAATGAGCAGTTCTTC
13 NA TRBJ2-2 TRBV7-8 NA CATTGQGTGELFF TGTGCCACCACAGGGCAGGGCACCGGGGAGCTGTTTTTT
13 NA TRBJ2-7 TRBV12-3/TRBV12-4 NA CASSGRDRGEQYF TGTGCCAGCAGTGGCAGGGATCGGGGCGAGCAGTACTTC
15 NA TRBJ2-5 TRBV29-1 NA CSVVRWQGSQETQYF TGCAGCGTGGTAAGGTGGCAGGGATCCCAAGAGACCCAGTACTTC
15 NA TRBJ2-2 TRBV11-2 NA CASSLAMGRTGELFF TGTGCCAGCAGCTTAGCAATGGGAAGGACCGGGGAGCTGTTTTTT
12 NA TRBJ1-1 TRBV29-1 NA CSVPTGQTQAFF TGCAGCGTTCCGACCGGACAGACTCAAGCTTTCTTT
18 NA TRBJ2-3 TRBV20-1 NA CSARLKGARGPSTDTQYF TGCAGTGCTAGACTTAAGGGAGCGCGGGGGCCCTCCACAGATACGCAGTATTTT
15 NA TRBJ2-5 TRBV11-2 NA CASSFRASSQETQYF TGTGCCAGCAGCTTTCGGGCCTCGAGCCAAGAGACCCAGTACTTC
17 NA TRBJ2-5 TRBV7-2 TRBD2 CASSLGRLAGGVETQYF TGTGCCAGCAGCTTAGGGCGACTAGCGGGGGGGGTAGAGACCCAGTACTTC
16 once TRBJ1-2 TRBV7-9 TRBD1 CASSPPYGQGDYGYTF TGTGCCAGCAGCCCGCCGTACGGACAGGGTGACTATGGCTACACCTTC
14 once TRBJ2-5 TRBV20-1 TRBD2 CSALTSGVGGAQYF TGCAGTGCTTTGACTAGCGGGGTCGGTGGGGCCCAGTACTTC
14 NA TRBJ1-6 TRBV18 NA CASSPLDYNSPLHF TGTGCCAGCTCACCACTAGACTATAATTCACCCCTCCACTTT
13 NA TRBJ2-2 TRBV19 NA CASSTSQGRELFF TGTGCCAGTAGTACCTCACAGGGCAGGGAGCTGTTTTTT
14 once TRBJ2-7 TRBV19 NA CASSSRDGVYEQYF TGTGCCAGTAGTTCGCGGGACGGCGTCTACGAGCAGTACTTC
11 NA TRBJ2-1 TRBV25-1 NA CASSEFDEQFF TGTGCCAGCAGTGAATTTGATGAGCAGTTCTTC
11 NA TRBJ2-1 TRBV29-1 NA CSVPGPFEQFF TGCAGCGTGCCGGGACCCTTTGAGCAGTTCTTC
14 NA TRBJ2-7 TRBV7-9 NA CASSWAGSDYEQYF TGTGCCAGCAGCTGGGCGGGGAGTGACTACGAGCAGTACTTC
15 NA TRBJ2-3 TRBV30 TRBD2 CAWSDSGRASDTQYF TGTGCCTGGAGTGACAGCGGGAGGGCCTCAGATACGCAGTATTTT
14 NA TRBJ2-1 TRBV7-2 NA CASERGDRDNEQFF TGTGCCAGCGAACGTGGGGACCGAGACAATGAGCAGTTCTTC
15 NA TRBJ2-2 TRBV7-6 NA CASSVGQVGTGELFF TGTGCCAGCAGCGTGGGGCAGGTCGGGACCGGTGAGCTGTTTTTT
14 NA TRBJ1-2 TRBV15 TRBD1 CATSSPGQEYGYTF TGTGCCACCAGCAGTCCGGGACAGGAATATGGCTACACCTTC
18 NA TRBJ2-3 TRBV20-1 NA CSARVKRAFLDSTDTQYF TGCAGTGCTAGAGTAAAGCGGGCCTTCCTGGACAGCACAGATACGCAGTATTTT
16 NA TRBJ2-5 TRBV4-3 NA CASSQRLADSQETQYF TGCGCCAGCAGCCAGAGGTTGGCGGACTCACAAGAGACCCAGTACTTC
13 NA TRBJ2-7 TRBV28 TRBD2 CASRSGSTYEQYF TGTGCCAGCAGAAGCGGGAGTACCTACGAGCAGTACTTC
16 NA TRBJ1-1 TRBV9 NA CASSADEDSFIGGAFF TGTGCCAGCAGCGCAGACGAGGACAGTTTTATCGGAGGAGCTTTCTTT
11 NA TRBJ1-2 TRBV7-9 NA CASSLGQSYTF TGTGCCAGCAGCTTAGGACAGTCCTACACCTTC
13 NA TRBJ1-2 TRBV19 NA CASSIDARYGYTF TGTGCCAGTAGTATAGATGCGCGGTATGGCTACACCTTC
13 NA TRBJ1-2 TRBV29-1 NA CSVGQGFGYGYTF TGCAGCGTTGGGCAGGGTTTCGGGTATGGCTACACCTTC
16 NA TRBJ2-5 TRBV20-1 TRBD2 CSALIMASGNQETQYF TGCAGTGCTTTGATCATGGCTAGCGGGAATCAAGAGACCCAGTACTTC
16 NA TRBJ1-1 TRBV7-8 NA CASSLDSGLMNTEAFF TGTGCCAGCAGCTTAGATTCCGGGCTAATGAACACTGAAGCTTTCTTT
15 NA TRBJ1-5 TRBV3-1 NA CASSQTATSNQPQHF TGTGCCAGCAGCCAAACGGCTACTAGCAATCAGCCCCAGCATTTT
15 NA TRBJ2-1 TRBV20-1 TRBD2 CSALGAAGANNEQFF TGCAGTGCCCTGGGGGCAGCGGGGGCCAACAATGAGCAGTTCTTC
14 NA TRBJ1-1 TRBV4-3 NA CASSQDGQGIEAFF TGCGCCAGCAGCCAAGATGGACAAGGAATTGAAGCTTTCTTT
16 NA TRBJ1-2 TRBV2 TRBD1 CASTAGTGSPNYGYTF TGTGCCAGCACGGCCGGGACAGGGTCCCCTAACTATGGCTACACCTTC
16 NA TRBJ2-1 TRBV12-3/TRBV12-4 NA CASSLRRRAPFNEQFF TGTGCCAGCAGTTTACGCCGGAGGGCCCCCTTCAATGAGCAGTTCTTC
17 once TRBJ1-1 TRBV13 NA CASSPGSRGAMNTEAFF TGTGCCAGCAGCCCGGGTAGCCGCGGTGCCATGAACACTGAAGCTTTCTTT
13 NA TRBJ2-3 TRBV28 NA CASRGPGTDTQYF TGTGCCAGCAGGGGCCCAGGGACAGATACGCAGTATTTT
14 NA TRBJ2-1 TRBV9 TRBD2 CASSSSGSYNEQFF TGTGCCAGCAGTTCTAGCGGGAGCTACAATGAGCAGTTCTTC
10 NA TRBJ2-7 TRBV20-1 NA CSASAYEQYF TGCAGTGCTAGCGCCTACGAGCAGTACTTC
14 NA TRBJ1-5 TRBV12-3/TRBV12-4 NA CASSPTGRNQPQHF TGTGCCAGCAGCCCCACGGGGCGCAATCAGCCCCAGCATTTT
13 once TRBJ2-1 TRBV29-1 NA CSGRTSKLSEQFF TGCAGCGGACGGACATCAAAATTGAGTGAGCAGTTCTTC
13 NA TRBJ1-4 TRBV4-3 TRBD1 CASPGQGNEKLFF TGCGCCAGCCCGGGACAGGGGAATGAAAAACTGTTTTTT
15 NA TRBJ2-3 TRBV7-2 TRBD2 CASSLVSGTTDTQYF TGTGCCAGCAGTCTCGTTAGCGGGACCACAGATACGCAGTATTTT
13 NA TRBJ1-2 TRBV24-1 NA CATSHRARLGYTF TGTGCCACCAGCCACAGGGCCCGACTAGGCTACACCTTC
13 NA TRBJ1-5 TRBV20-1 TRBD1 CSAQDRGNQPQHF TGCAGTGCCCAGGACAGGGGTAATCAGCCCCAGCATTTT
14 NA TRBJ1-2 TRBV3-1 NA CASSQGEYNYGYTF TGTGCCAGCAGCCAAGGGGAGTATAACTATGGCTACACCTTC
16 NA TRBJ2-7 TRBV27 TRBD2 CASSLLTSGRAYEQYF TGTGCCAGCAGTTTATTGACTAGCGGGAGGGCCTACGAGCAGTACTTC
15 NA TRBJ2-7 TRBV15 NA CATSRGGSASYEQYF TGTGCCACCAGCAGAGGGGGAAGCGCCTCCTACGAGCAGTACTTC
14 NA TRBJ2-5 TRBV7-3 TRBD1 CASSAQTGGETQYF TGTGCCAGCAGCGCCCAGACAGGGGGGGAGACCCAGTACTTC
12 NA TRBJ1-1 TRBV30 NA CAWGHRNTEAFF TGTGCCTGGGGACACCGGAACACTGAAGCTTTCTTT